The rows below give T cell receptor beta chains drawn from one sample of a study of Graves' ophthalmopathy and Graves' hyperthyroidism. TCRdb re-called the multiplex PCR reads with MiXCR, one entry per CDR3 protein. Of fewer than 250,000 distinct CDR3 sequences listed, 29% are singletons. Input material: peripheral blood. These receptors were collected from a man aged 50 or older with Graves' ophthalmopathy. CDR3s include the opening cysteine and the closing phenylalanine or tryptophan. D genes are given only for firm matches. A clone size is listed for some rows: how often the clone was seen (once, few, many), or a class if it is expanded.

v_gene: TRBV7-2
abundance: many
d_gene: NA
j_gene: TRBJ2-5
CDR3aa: CASSLAGTQYF
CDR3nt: TGTGCCAGCAGCTTAGCTGGGACCCAGTACTTC

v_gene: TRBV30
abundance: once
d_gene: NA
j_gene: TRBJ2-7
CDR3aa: CAWSVNPQGLYEQYF
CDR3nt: TGTGCCTGGAGTGTTAACCCCCAGGGGCTCTACGAGCAGTACTTC

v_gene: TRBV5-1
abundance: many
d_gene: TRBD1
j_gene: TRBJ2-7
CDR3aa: CASSLGQGEYYEQYF
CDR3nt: TGCGCCAGCAGCCTAGGACAGGGGGAATACTACGAGCAGTACTTC

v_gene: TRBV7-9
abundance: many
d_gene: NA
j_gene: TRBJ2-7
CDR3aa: CASTGQTVYEQYF
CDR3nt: TGTGCCAGCACGGGGCAGACGGTCTACGAGCAGTACTTC

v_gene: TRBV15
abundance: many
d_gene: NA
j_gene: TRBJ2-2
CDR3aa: CATSRVVGEGGELFF
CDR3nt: TGTGCCACCAGCAGAGTCGTGGGAGAGGGCGGGGAGCTGTTTTTT

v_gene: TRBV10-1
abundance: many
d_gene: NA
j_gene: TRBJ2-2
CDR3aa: CASNESGQGNTGELFF
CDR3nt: TGCGCCAGCAATGAGTCGGGCCAGGGGAACACCGGGGAGCTGTTTTTT

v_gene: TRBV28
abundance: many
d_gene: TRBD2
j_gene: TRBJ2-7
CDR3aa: CASRSLAGGAYEQYF
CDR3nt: TGTGCCAGCAGGTCACTAGCGGGTGGTGCATACGAGCAGTACTTC

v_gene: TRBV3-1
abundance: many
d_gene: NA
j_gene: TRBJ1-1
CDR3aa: CASSHPQGRTEAFF
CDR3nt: TGTGCCAGCAGCCACCCTCAGGGACGCACTGAAGCTTTCTTT

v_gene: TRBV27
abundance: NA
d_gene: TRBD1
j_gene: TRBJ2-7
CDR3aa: CASSPTTGSVNEQYF
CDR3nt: TGTGCCAGCAGTCCTACGACAGGGAGCGTCAACGAGCAGTACTTC

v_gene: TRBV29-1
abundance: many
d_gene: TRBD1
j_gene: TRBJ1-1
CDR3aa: CSVEAGGRTEAFF
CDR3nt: TGCAGCGTTGAGGCAGGGGGTAGGACTGAAGCTTTCTTT

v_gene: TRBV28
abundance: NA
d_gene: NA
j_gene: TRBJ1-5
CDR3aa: CASSLWAQPQHF
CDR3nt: TGTGCCAGCAGTTTATGGGCCCAGCCCCAGCATTTT

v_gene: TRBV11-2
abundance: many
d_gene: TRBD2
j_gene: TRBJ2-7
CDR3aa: CASSRSGSDYEQYF
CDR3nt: TGTGCCAGCAGCCGTAGCGGGAGCGATTACGAGCAGTACTTC

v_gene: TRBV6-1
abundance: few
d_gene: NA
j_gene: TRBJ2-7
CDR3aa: CASSQSRAHTYEQYF
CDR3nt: TGTGCCAGCAGTCAGAGCCGCGCCCATACCTACGAGCAGTACTTC

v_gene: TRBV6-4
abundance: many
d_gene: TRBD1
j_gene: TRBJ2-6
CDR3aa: CASTRRGQVNPNSGANVLTF
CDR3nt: TGTGCCAGCACCCGACGGGGACAGGTGAACCCCAACTCTGGGGCCAACGTCCTGACTTTC

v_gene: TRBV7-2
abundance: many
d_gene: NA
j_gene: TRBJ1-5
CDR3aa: CASSLTANQPQHF
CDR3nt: TGTGCCAGCAGCTTAACAGCCAATCAGCCCCAGCATTTT

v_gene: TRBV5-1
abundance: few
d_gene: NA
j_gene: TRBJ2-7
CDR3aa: CASSFPQGGRYEQYF
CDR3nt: TGCGCCAGCAGCTTCCCACAGGGAGGTAGATACGAGCAGTACTTC

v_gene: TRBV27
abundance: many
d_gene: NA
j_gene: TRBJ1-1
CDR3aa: CASSYDSGNEAFF
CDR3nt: TGTGCCAGCAGTTACGATTCAGGGAATGAAGCTTTCTTT

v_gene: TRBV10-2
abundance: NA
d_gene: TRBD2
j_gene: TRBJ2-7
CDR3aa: CASSESALGLAGPEQYF
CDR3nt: TGCGCCAGCAGTGAGTCTGCCCTGGGACTAGCGGGGCCTGAGCAGTACTTC

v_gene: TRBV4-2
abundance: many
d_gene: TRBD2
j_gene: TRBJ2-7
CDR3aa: CASSPGGSGSREQYF
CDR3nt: TGTGCCAGCAGCCCCGGGGGTAGCGGGAGTCGCGAGCAGTACTTC

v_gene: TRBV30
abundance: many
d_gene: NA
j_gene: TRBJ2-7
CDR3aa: CAWSRSTHEQYF
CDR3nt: TGTGCCTGGAGTAGGTCCACCCACGAGCAGTACTTC

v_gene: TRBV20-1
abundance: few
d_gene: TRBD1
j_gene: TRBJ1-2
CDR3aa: CSARDPQTGVNYGYTF
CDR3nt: TGCAGTGCTAGAGATCCCCAGACAGGGGTTAATTATGGCTACACCTTC

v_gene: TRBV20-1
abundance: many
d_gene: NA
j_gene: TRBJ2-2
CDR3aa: CSASIGGAGELFF
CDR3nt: TGCAGTGCTAGTATCGGAGGAGCCGGGGAGCTGTTTTTT

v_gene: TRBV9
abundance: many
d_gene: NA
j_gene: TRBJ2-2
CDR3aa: CASSVITNTGELFF
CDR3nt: TGTGCCAGCAGCGTAATTACGAACACCGGGGAGCTGTTTTTT

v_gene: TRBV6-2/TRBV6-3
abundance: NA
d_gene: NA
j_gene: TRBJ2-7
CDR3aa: CASSYGRLGEQYF
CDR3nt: TGTGCCAGCAGTTACGGTAGGCTCGGCGAGCAGTACTTC

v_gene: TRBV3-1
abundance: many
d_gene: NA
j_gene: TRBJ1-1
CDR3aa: CASSPRRDWKTEAFF
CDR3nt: TGTGCCAGCAGCCCCCGCCGGGACTGGAAAACTGAAGCTTTCTTT

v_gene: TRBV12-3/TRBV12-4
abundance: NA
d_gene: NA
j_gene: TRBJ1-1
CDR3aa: CASTVGPNTEAFF
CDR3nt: TGTGCCAGCACCGTCGGACCGAACACTGAAGCTTTCTTT

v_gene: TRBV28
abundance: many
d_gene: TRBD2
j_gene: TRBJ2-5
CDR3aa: CASSSGTMTRPIQETQYF
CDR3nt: TGTGCCAGCAGTTCCGGGACTATGACTAGACCAATCCAAGAGACCCAGTACTTC

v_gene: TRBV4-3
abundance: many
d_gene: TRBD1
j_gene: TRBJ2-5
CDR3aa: CASSQSAGQGETQYF
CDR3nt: TGCGCCAGCAGCCAATCCGCGGGACAGGGTGAGACCCAGTACTTC

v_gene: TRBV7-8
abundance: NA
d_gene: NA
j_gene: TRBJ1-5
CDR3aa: CASSARANNQPQHF
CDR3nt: TGTGCCAGCAGCGCCCGGGCCAACAATCAGCCCCAGCATTTT

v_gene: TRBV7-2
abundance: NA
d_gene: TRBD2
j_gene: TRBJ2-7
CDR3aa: CASSLSSGSSEQYF
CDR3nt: TGTGCCAGCAGCTTAAGTAGCGGGAGCTCTGAGCAGTACTTC

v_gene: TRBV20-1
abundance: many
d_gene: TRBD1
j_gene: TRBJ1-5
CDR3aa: CSAKLTGNQPQHF
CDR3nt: TGCAGTGCCAAACTGACAGGGAATCAGCCCCAGCATTTT

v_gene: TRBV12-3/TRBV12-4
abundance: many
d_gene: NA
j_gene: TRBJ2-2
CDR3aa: CASSRSTGELFF
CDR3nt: TGTGCCAGCAGTCGTAGCACCGGGGAGCTGTTTTTT

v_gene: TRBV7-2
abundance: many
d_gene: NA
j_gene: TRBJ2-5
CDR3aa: CASSLGRGLAETQYF
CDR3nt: TGTGCCAGCAGCTTGGGGCGGGGCCTAGCAGAGACCCAGTACTTC

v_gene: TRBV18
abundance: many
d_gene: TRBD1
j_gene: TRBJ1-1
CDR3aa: CASSPRAGGNTEAFF
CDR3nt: TGTGCCAGCTCACCAAGGGCAGGGGGAAACACTGAAGCTTTCTTT

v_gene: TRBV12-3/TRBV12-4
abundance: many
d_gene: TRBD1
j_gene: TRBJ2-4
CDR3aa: CASSFRTGDKNIQYF
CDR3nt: TGTGCCAGCAGTTTTAGGACAGGGGATAAGAACATTCAGTACTTC

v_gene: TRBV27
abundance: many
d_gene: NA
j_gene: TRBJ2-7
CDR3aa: CASSLGAHYEQYF
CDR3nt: TGTGCCAGCAGTCTCGGGGCCCATTACGAGCAGTACTTC

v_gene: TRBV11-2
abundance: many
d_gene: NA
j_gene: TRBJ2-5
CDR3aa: CASSLEDPRETQYF
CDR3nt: TGTGCCAGCAGCTTGGAGGATCCCCGGGAGACCCAGTACTTC

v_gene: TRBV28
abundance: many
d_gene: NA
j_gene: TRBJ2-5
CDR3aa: CASSFAHQETQYF
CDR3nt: TGTGCCAGCAGTTTCGCCCACCAAGAGACCCAGTACTTC

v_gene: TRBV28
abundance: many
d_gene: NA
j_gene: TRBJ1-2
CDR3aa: CASSFSSGGYTF
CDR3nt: TGTGCCAGCAGTTTTAGTTCCGGGGGCTACACCTTC

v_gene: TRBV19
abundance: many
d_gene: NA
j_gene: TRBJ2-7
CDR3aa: CASSVQGNSYEQYF
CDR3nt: TGTGCCAGTAGTGTACAGGGAAATTCCTACGAGCAGTACTTC

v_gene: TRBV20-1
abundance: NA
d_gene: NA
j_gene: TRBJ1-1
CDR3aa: CSARGRGSHEAFF
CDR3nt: TGCAGTGCTCGGGGCAGGGGCTCTCATGAAGCTTTCTTT

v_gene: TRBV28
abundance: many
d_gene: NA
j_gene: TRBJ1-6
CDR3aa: CASTQTVGNSPLHF
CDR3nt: TGTGCCAGCACCCAGACCGTTGGGAATTCACCCCTCCACTTT

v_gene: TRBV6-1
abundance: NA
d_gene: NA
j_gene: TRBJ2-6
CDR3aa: CASSERISGANVLTF
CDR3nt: TGTGCCAGCAGTGAACGGATCTCTGGGGCCAACGTCCTGACTTTC